A single sample gave rise to the 3 T cell receptor beta chains below, sequenced in a study of tissue T cells after allogeneic stem cell transplantation. Assay: immunoSEQ multiplex PCR; the TCRdb copy retains only in-frame clones and omits some. The sample lists fewer than 3,000 clones, roughly 64% occurring once. What was sequenced was gut tissue. These receptors originate from a female BALB/c mouse in good health. These mice share the MHC haplotype H2-d.

Notes on this clone: The listed genes are named as in mouse. The read falls 1 residue short of the CDR3 end, and the missing part is taken from the germline J gene. The J gene is TRBJ2-2, the V gene TRBV5, with D tentatively TRBD1 (6 bases). The V end lost 2 bases, the J end lost 2 bases, and 6 bases lay between the germline ends. The CDR3 totals 14 residues. Per the germline V gene, CDR1 is LGHNA and CDR2 is YNLKQL (reference sequence). The CDR3 DNA, read in part, is TGTGCCAGCAGCCAAACAGGGAACACCGGGCAGCTCTAC. It specifies CASSQTGNTGQLY. The whole CDR3 protein reads CASSQTGNTGQLYF.

As to this clone: Any gene name here is a mouse gene name. The sequenced fragment ends 1 residue before the CDR3 boundary, so the rest is inferred from the germline J gene. This chain links TRBV16 with TRBJ2-4; D remains unclear. The germline V and J ends were trimmed by 0 bases and 0 bases, with 10 bases remaining between them. Germline CDR1 and CDR2: SGHSA and FRNQAP. The CDR3 covers 16 residues. The CDR3 sequence is CASSLETPFSQNTLYF. The sequenced part of the CDR3 DNA is TGTGCAAGCAGCTTAGAGACCCCTTTCAGTCAAAACACCTTGTAC.

In the case of this clone: Gene names and germline match the mouse. The missing CDR3 end, 1 residue past where the read stops, is filled in from the germline J gene. This rearrangement joins TRBV13-3 to TRBJ2-2; 11 nucleotides match TRBD1. J was trimmed by 1 base and V by 4 bases; bases with no gene match: 3. In germline, CDR1 is NNHDY, CDR2 SYVADS. This CDR3 spans 16 amino acids. Partial CDR3 DNA: TGTGCCAGCAGTTACGGGACAGGGGGAAACACCGGGCAGCTCTAC. Translating it yields CASSYGTGGNTGQLY. The CDR3 reads in full as CASSYGTGGNTGQLYF. Using reference TRBV13-3 and TRBJ2-2 for the parts outside the CDR3, the full variable domain is EAAVTQSPRSKVAVTGGKVTLSCHQTNNHDYMYWYRQDTGHGLRLIHYSYVADSTEKGDIPDGYKASRPSQENFSLILELASLSQTAVYFCASSYGTGGNTGQLYFGEGSKLTVL.